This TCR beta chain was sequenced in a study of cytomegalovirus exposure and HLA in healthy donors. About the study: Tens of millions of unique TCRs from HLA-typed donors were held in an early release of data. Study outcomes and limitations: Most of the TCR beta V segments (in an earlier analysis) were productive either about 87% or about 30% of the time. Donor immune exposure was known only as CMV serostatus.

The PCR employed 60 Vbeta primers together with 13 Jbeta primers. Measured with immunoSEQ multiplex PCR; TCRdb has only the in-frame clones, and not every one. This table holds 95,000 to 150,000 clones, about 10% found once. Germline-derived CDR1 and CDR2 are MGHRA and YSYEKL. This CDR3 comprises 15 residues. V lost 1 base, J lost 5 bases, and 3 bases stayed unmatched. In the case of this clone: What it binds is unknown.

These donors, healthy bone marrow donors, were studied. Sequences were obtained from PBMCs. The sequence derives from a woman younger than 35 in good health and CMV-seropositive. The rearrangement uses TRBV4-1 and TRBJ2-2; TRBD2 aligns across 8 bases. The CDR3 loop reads CASSQGLAGTGELFF. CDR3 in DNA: TGCGCCAGCAGCCAAGGGCTAGCGGGTACCGGGGAGCTGTTTTTT.